The rows below give T cell receptor beta chains drawn from one sample of a study of regulatory T cells in long-lasting Graves disease. TCRdb reprocessed the multiplex PCR reads via MiXCR and lists one record per CDR3 protein. The sample shows some 250,000 distinct CDR3 sequences, around 19% of them seen only once. The same data also contributed to another study, on T cells in Graves' hyperthyroidism and ophthalmopathy.

Sequencing was performed on peripheral blood mononuclear cells (PBMCs), taken at new diagnosis, from a patient treated with antithyroid drugs. The receptors originated from a woman in her thirties with Graves disease. Both conserved end residues are part of each CDR3. Fields, in order: V gene, clone size, D gene, J gene, CDR3 DNA, CDR3 protein. The D gene is left open where the match is weak. Clone size, where shown, is once, few, many, or a class for clones that have expanded.

v_call: TRBV5-1
clone_size: many
d_call: TRBD2
j_call: TRBJ2-5
cdr3_nt: TGCGCCAGCCGCCAGGGAAGCGGGGGAAAGACCCAGTACTTC
cdr3_aa: CASRQGSGGKTQYF

v_call: TRBV6-9
clone_size: -
d_call: -
j_call: TRBJ2-7
cdr3_nt: TGTGCCAGCAGTTTAGTACAGGGAAAAGCCTACGAGCAGTACTTC
cdr3_aa: CASSLVQGKAYEQYF

v_call: TRBV20-1
clone_size: many
d_call: TRBD2
j_call: TRBJ2-3
cdr3_nt: TGCAGTGCTGGCCCCCGGACTAGCGGGGGCCCAGATACGCAGTATTTT
cdr3_aa: CSAGPRTSGGPDTQYF

v_call: TRBV5-1
clone_size: many
d_call: -
j_call: TRBJ1-6
cdr3_nt: TGCGCCAGCAGCTTGGAACACAGGGAAGGGTCACCCCTCCACTTT
cdr3_aa: CASSLEHREGSPLHF

v_call: TRBV6-2/TRBV6-3
clone_size: few
d_call: -
j_call: TRBJ2-2
cdr3_nt: TGTGCCAGCAATCTGGGGGAGCTGTTTTTT
cdr3_aa: CASNLGELFF

v_call: TRBV5-1
clone_size: many
d_call: -
j_call: TRBJ2-3
cdr3_nt: TGCGCCAGCAGCTTTCTCCTAGCCGCTGGCACAGATACGCAGTATTTT
cdr3_aa: CASSFLLAAGTDTQYF

v_call: TRBV20-1
clone_size: -
d_call: TRBD2
j_call: TRBJ2-3
cdr3_nt: TGCAGTGCTAGGGTTAGCGGGGGGGCCTGGCCCCCAGATACGCAGTATTTT
cdr3_aa: CSARVSGGAWPPDTQYF

v_call: TRBV3-1
clone_size: few
d_call: -
j_call: TRBJ1-1
cdr3_nt: TGTACCAGCTCCCGGCTGGAGGAAGCTTTCTTT
cdr3_aa: CTSSRLEEAFF

v_call: TRBV11-2
clone_size: many
d_call: -
j_call: TRBJ2-1
cdr3_nt: TGTGCCAGCCGTGGTTTCCGGGGAAATGAGCAGTTCTTC
cdr3_aa: CASRGFRGNEQFF

v_call: TRBV2
clone_size: many
d_call: -
j_call: TRBJ1-1
cdr3_nt: TGTGCCAGCAATCATGAACAGAACACTGAAGCTTTCTTT
cdr3_aa: CASNHEQNTEAFF

v_call: TRBV12-5
clone_size: few
d_call: -
j_call: TRBJ2-2
cdr3_nt: TGTGCTAGTGGTTTGGGGGTTTTGAACACCGGGGAGCTGTTTTTT
cdr3_aa: CASGLGVLNTGELFF

v_call: TRBV6-1
clone_size: many
d_call: -
j_call: TRBJ2-7
cdr3_nt: TGTGCCAGCAGTGATACAGGGCACGAGCAGTACTTC
cdr3_aa: CASSDTGHEQYF

v_call: TRBV19
clone_size: -
d_call: -
j_call: TRBJ2-1
cdr3_nt: TGTGCCTCCTCGCCCGGGAGAGGCTCCTACAATGAGCAGTTCTTC
cdr3_aa: CASSPGRGSYNEQFF

v_call: TRBV7-2
clone_size: many
d_call: -
j_call: TRBJ1-1
cdr3_nt: TGTGCCAGCAGCTCGACGGGACGATGGGCTTTCTTT
cdr3_aa: CASSSTGRWAFF

v_call: TRBV12-3/TRBV12-4
clone_size: -
d_call: -
j_call: TRBJ1-1
cdr3_nt: TGTGCCAGCAGTTTATGGACGGGGAACACTGAAGCTTTCTTT
cdr3_aa: CASSLWTGNTEAFF

v_call: TRBV29-1
clone_size: many
d_call: -
j_call: TRBJ2-2
cdr3_nt: TGCAGCGTTGAGGCAGCGAACACCGGGGAGCTGTTTTTT
cdr3_aa: CSVEAANTGELFF

v_call: TRBV6-4
clone_size: few
d_call: -
j_call: TRBJ1-2
cdr3_nt: TGTGCCAGCAGTGACACACCCGAGGGATCTGGCTACACCTTC
cdr3_aa: CASSDTPEGSGYTF

v_call: TRBV20-1
clone_size: many
d_call: TRBD1
j_call: TRBJ1-6
cdr3_nt: TGCAGTGCTGCTAGGGAGGGGGCGCCGAATTCACCCCTCCACTTT
cdr3_aa: CSAAREGAPNSPLHF

v_call: TRBV4-1
clone_size: many
d_call: -
j_call: TRBJ2-2
cdr3_nt: TGCGCCAGCAGCAAGACTGACCTGAACACCGGGGAGCTGTTTTTT
cdr3_aa: CASSKTDLNTGELFF

v_call: TRBV9
clone_size: many
d_call: -
j_call: TRBJ1-2
cdr3_nt: TGTGCCAGCAGCGCCAGGGGATCCCTCAGTGGCTACACCTTC
cdr3_aa: CASSARGSLSGYTF

v_call: TRBV7-2
clone_size: many
d_call: -
j_call: TRBJ1-2
cdr3_nt: TGTGCCAGCAGCTTAGGATTGGCAGCTACATATGGCTACACCTTC
cdr3_aa: CASSLGLAATYGYTF

v_call: TRBV19
clone_size: many
d_call: TRBD1
j_call: TRBJ2-7
cdr3_nt: TGTGCCAGTAGTGGCAGGGACAGTGGCTACGAGCAGTACTTC
cdr3_aa: CASSGRDSGYEQYF

v_call: TRBV11-2
clone_size: many
d_call: TRBD2
j_call: TRBJ2-1
cdr3_nt: TGTGCCAGCAGCGACCAGGGACTAGCGGCCTACAATGAGCAGTTCTTC
cdr3_aa: CASSDQGLAAYNEQFF

v_call: TRBV6-5
clone_size: many
d_call: TRBD1
j_call: TRBJ2-3
cdr3_nt: TGTGCCAGCAGTTACTCATCGTGGACAGGGGGCGATACGCAGTATTTT
cdr3_aa: CASSYSSWTGGDTQYF

v_call: TRBV12-3/TRBV12-4
clone_size: many
d_call: -
j_call: TRBJ2-7
cdr3_nt: TGTGCCAGCGGCGACTACGAGCAGTACTTC
cdr3_aa: CASGDYEQYF

v_call: TRBV7-9
clone_size: many
d_call: TRBD1
j_call: TRBJ1-3
cdr3_nt: TGTGCCAGCAGCTTAGATGGGACAGTGTCTGGAAACACCATATATTTT
cdr3_aa: CASSLDGTVSGNTIYF

v_call: TRBV7-9
clone_size: many
d_call: -
j_call: TRBJ1-2
cdr3_nt: TGTGCCAGCAGGGTGTTCTATGGCTACACCTTC
cdr3_aa: CASRVFYGYTF

v_call: TRBV7-8
clone_size: many
d_call: TRBD2
j_call: TRBJ2-1
cdr3_nt: TGTGCCAGCAGCTTAGGAGGAACTCTCCGGCGGGGGTACAATGAGCAGTTCTTC
cdr3_aa: CASSLGGTLRRGYNEQFF

v_call: TRBV3-1
clone_size: many
d_call: -
j_call: TRBJ2-3
cdr3_nt: TGTGCCAGCAGCCCGACTGTGGGATCTTCAGATACGCAGTATTTT
cdr3_aa: CASSPTVGSSDTQYF

v_call: TRBV4-1
clone_size: many
d_call: TRBD2
j_call: TRBJ2-7
cdr3_nt: TGCGCCAGCAGCCAAGGCCCGGGACTAGTGGTTCGGCGTGACCCCTACGAGCAGTACTTC
cdr3_aa: CASSQGPGLVVRRDPYEQYF

v_call: TRBV27
clone_size: many
d_call: -
j_call: TRBJ1-5
cdr3_nt: TGTGCCAGCAGGCCGGGACAATTAAGCAATCAGCCCCAGCATTTT
cdr3_aa: CASRPGQLSNQPQHF

v_call: TRBV2
clone_size: many
d_call: -
j_call: TRBJ1-5
cdr3_nt: TGTGCCAGCAGACAGGAATATAGCAATCAGCCCCAGCATTTT
cdr3_aa: CASRQEYSNQPQHF

v_call: TRBV12-5
clone_size: many
d_call: -
j_call: TRBJ2-1
cdr3_nt: TGTGCTAGTGGTTTGCCTTTCGGGACCGCGGTACGAACTTCCTACAATGAGCAGTTCTTC
cdr3_aa: CASGLPFGTAVRTSYNEQFF

v_call: TRBV2
clone_size: many
d_call: TRBD2
j_call: TRBJ2-2
cdr3_nt: TGTGCCAGCAGTGAAGACCTAGCGGGGGGACTGACCGGGGAGCTGTTTTTT
cdr3_aa: CASSEDLAGGLTGELFF

v_call: TRBV4-1
clone_size: -
d_call: -
j_call: TRBJ2-3
cdr3_nt: TGCGCCAGCAGCCAAGGACCCGCTTACCCCACAGATACGCAGTATTTT
cdr3_aa: CASSQGPAYPTDTQYF

v_call: TRBV5-1
clone_size: many
d_call: TRBD1
j_call: TRBJ1-3
cdr3_nt: TGCGCCAGCAGCTCGGACAGGGGCTCTGGAAACACCATATATTTT
cdr3_aa: CASSSDRGSGNTIYF

v_call: TRBV25-1
clone_size: few
d_call: TRBD2
j_call: TRBJ2-7
cdr3_nt: TGTGCCAGCAGTGAATTAGTGCCTAGCGGGGTTAGCTCCTACGAGCAGTACTTC
cdr3_aa: CASSELVPSGVSSYEQYF

v_call: TRBV2
clone_size: many
d_call: TRBD1
j_call: TRBJ2-3
cdr3_nt: TGTGCCAGCACATTGGAAGGGACAGGAGGGACAGATACGCAGTATTTT
cdr3_aa: CASTLEGTGGTDTQYF

v_call: TRBV6-2/TRBV6-3
clone_size: many
d_call: -
j_call: TRBJ1-1
cdr3_nt: TGTGCCAGCAGTTACGCTGGGACCTTAGACACTGAAGCTTTCTTT
cdr3_aa: CASSYAGTLDTEAFF

v_call: TRBV5-1
clone_size: many
d_call: TRBD1
j_call: TRBJ1-1
cdr3_nt: TGCGCCAGCAGCCCGGACAGGGGGCGTGAAGCTTTCTTT
cdr3_aa: CASSPDRGREAFF

v_call: TRBV20-1
clone_size: -
d_call: TRBD1
j_call: TRBJ1-2
cdr3_nt: TGCAGTGCCAGCAGATCTCCAACCTGGACAGGTTCTACCTATGGCTACACCTTC
cdr3_aa: CSASRSPTWTGSTYGYTF

v_call: TRBV19
clone_size: many
d_call: TRBD1
j_call: TRBJ1-2
cdr3_nt: TGTGCCAGTAGTATAGTCCTTCGGATCGTCGGGACAGAGCCCTATGGCTACACCTTC
cdr3_aa: CASSIVLRIVGTEPYGYTF

v_call: TRBV20-1
clone_size: many
d_call: -
j_call: TRBJ1-2
cdr3_nt: TGCAGTGCTAGAGAAGGGGGGTACGATGGCTACACCTTC
cdr3_aa: CSAREGGYDGYTF